Included here is one T cell receptor beta chain sequence, with context. Its target is unknown. With 1 base removed from V and 4 bases from J, the gap between germline ends came to 8 bases. CDR1 and CDR2 from the germline V gene are SGHDN and FVKESK. This CDR3 has 15 amino acids. This record comes from a study of memory CD4+ T cells and cytomegalovirus serostatus. Study-level information: This sample comes from healthy Belgian adults, roughly 9 CMV seropositive, approximately 23 seronegative.

The sort gate was single viable CD3+CD4+CD8-CD45RO+ cells for memory CD4+ T cells. After thawing, CD4+ T cells were positively selected. Broader study findings: Each of roughly 65 CMV-associated TCRbeta sequences occurred in one to five individuals. A US-trained random forest predicted CMV serostatus with median AUC around 0.9.

Using immunoSEQ multiplex PCR, the repertoire was profiled, and TCRdb retains in-frame clones only, with some absent. The sample includes about 46,000 clones, under 85% seen only once; the top ten take roughly 0.6%. This chain joins TRBV14 and TRBJ1-6; TRBD1 is a possible D gene (6 bases). Sequenced input: memory CD4+ T cells from blood. This clonotype was obtained from an adult in good health and CMV-seronegative. CDR3 coding DNA: TGTGCCAGCAGCCAAGGTCAGGGGTATAATTCACCCCTCCACTTT. It encodes CASSQGQGYNSPLHF. Full variable domain (remainder filled in from reference TRBV14 and TRBJ1-6): EAGVTQFPSHSVIEKGQTVTLRCDPISGHDNLYWYRRVMGKEIKFLLHFVKESKQDESGMPNNRFLAERTGGTYSTLKVQPAELEDSGVYFCASSQGQGYNSPLHFGNGTRLTVT.